This paragraph covers one T cell receptor beta chain sequence. Its antigen is as yet unknown. The final CDR3 position lacks the conserved phenylalanine or tryptophan, pointing to a likely read error. The sample originates from a study of blood T cells in healthy people across ages. Overall study results and limits: Because donor CMV status was unknown, expanded clonotype changes were possibly confounded. There were more naive CD4+ cells and higher diversity in long-lived donors than in aged donors.

Trimming cost V 4 bases and J 3 bases, with 15 bases left between them. This CDR3 is 16 amino acids long. CDR1 is MGHRA, CDR2 YSYEKL, per germline. The authors ran a second PCR of about 7 to 12 cycles using a sample-barcoded 5' primer and a J-beta primer mix. Every cDNA was tagged by a template-switch adaptor with 12 random nucleotides. Each sample provided no less than 2.5 million CDR3-containing paired-end reads. TCRdb recomputed calls from the 5' RACE reads with MiXCR, one row per CDR3 protein. The sample includes 1.5 million to 2 million distinct CDR3 sequences, about two fifths of them seen just once.

Sequencing was performed on blood. The receptor was derived from a human donor in good health. J is TRBJ2-2 and V is TRBV4-1; D possibly corresponds to TRBD2 (6 bases). CDR3 in DNA: TGCGCCAGCAGCCCAAGTACCGGACTATACACCGGGGAGCTGTTTGTT. Its protein is CASSPSTGLYTGELFV.